This paragraph covers one T cell receptor (beta chain) sequence. This specimen comes from a study of blood T cell repertoires in COVID-19. Study context: Material from acute and convalescent COVID-19 was sourced from the United States, Italy and Spain. The cDNA or gDNA used as material had been derived from T cells, B-cell-depleted T cells, or PBMCs.

One Seattle source followed patients from active infection through their disease course. In the original analysis: For nucleated cells, counts were estimated from reference gene primer amplification. Sequencing used immunoSEQ multiplex PCR; TCRdb keeps in-frame clones, though not all of them. V and J calls and clone size are those listed in that table; D and trimming were worked out from the DNA. Here the sample spans roughly 100,000 clones, roughly 92% being singletons. CDR1 is ENHRY and CDR2 is SYGVKD in the germline V gene. The CDR3 has 12 residues. Trimming stripped 10 bases from V and 2 bases from J, with 11 bases between.

The genes are TRBV10-3 and TRBJ1-1, with D possibly matching TRBD1 (5 bases). The sequence was collected from a woman aged 50 to 60 with COVID-19, enrolled during active disease. The sequenced sample was peripheral blood. The CDR3 region is CATGPPNTEAFF. As DNA, the CDR3 is TGTGCCACAGGGCCCCCTAACACTGAAGCTTTCTTT.